This T cell receptor (beta chain) was documented in a study of T cells after yellow fever vaccination. From the 5' RACE reads, TCRdb called clonotypes with MiXCR, one entry per CDR3 protein. This repertoire shows about 550,000 distinct CDR3 sequences, about a fifth found once; its top ten account for over 11%. This clonotype occurred a few times. The TCR was taken from a man aged 25 to 40 who received the YFV17D yellow fever vaccine. This sample comprised PBMCs, obtained 15 days after the yellow fever booster vaccination.

The CDR3 DNA is TGTGCCATCAGTGATTCTGGCGGGAGACGGGGTGAGCAGTTCTTC. Its protein is CAISDSGGRRGEQFF. This chain joins TRBV10-3 and TRBJ2-1; TRBD2 matches 7 bases. Trimming removed 3 bases from V and 9 bases from J; junction bases left unmatched: 11. This CDR3 region has 15 residues. CDR1 is ENHRY and CDR2 is SYGVKD in the germline V gene.